This T cell receptor (beta chain) was sequenced during a study of cytomegalovirus exposure and HLA in healthy donors. Study-level findings and limits: TCR beta sequences reportedly predicted most subjects' HLA-A and HLA-B alleles accurately. Productive status was seen about 90% or about 30% of the time for most TCR beta V segments in an earlier analysis. A missense DCLRE1C variant was associated with V- and J-gene trimming of TCR beta chains in a later analysis, and an independent cohort replicated the association. The study put 160 or so TCR beta chains on its list as cytomegalovirus-associated.

The CDR3 is made up of 15 amino acids. In germline, CDR1 is SGHAT, CDR2 FQNNGV. Trimming at V came to 3 bases and at J to 0 bases, leaving 5 bases not matched to a gene. The PCR contained 60 Vbeta and 13 Jbeta primers. Data came from immunoSEQ multiplex PCR; TCRdb stores just in-frame clones and leaves some out. This sample has 150,000 to 200,000 clones; 70% to 80% occur once, and the top ten carry 1.5% to 2%. With regard to this clone: What it recognizes is unknown.

This sequence was found in a young man in good health and CMV-seronegative. This chain joins TRBV11-2 and TRBJ2-7; 7 nucleotides line up with TRBD1. The sequencing input was PBMCs. In nucleotides, the CDR3 is TGTGCCAGCAGCTTTCCCTGGGACAGCTCCTACGAGCAGTACTTC. Protein: CASSFPWDSSYEQYF.